This paragraph covers one T cell receptor beta chain sequence. This specimen comes from a study of blood T cell repertoires in COVID-19. The overall study: From the United States, Italy and Spain came samples of acute and convalescent COVID-19. Sample material is recorded as cDNA or gDNA derived from T cells, B-cell-depleted T cells, or PBMCs.

Original analysis: Quantification of nucleated cells was approximated via reference gene primer amplification. Here immunoSEQ multiplex PCR was the method, and the copy in TCRdb shows in-frame clones only, minus some. The V and J calls and clone size come from that table; D and trimming were worked out from the DNA. The table shows some 220,000 clones, with less than 85% occurring only once. CDR3 length equals 16 residues. With V trimmed by 2 bases and J by 4 bases, 6 bases remained unmatched. CDR1 and CDR2 from the germline V gene are SGHAT and FQNNGV. The sample comprised peripheral blood. This receptor was obtained from a woman between 65 and 79 years old with acute or convalescent COVID-19. The rearrangement uses TRBV11-2 and TRBJ2-7; 12 bases map to TRBD1. The CDR3 region is CASSLPPGQGAYEQYF. The CDR3, as DNA: TGTGCCAGCAGCTTACCTCCGGGACAGGGGGCTTACGAGCAGTACTTC.